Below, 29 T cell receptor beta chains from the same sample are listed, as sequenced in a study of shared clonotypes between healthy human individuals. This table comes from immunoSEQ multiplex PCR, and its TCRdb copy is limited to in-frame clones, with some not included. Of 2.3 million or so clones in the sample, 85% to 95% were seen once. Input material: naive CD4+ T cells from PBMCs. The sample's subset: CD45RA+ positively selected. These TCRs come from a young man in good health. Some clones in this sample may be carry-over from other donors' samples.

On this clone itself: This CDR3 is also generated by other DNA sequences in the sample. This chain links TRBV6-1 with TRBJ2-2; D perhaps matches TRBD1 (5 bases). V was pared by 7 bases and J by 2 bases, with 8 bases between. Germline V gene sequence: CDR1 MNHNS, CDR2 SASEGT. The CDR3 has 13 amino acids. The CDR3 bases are TGTGCCAGCAAAGACAGTAACACCGGGGAGCTGTTTTTT. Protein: CASKDSNTGELFF.

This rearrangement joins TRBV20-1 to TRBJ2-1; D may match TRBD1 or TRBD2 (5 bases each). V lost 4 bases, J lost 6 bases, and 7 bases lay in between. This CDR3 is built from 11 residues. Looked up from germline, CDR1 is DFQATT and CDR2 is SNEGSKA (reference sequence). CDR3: CSATGANEQFF. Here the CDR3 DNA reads TGCAGTGCTACCGGGGCCAATGAGCAGTTCTTC.

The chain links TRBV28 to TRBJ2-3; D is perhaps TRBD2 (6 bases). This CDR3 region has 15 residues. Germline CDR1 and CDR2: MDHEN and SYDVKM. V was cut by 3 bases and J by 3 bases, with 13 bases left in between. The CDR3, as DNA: TGTGCCAGCAGTTTTCCGGGGGTCAGGACAGATACGCAGTATTTT. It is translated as CASSFPGVRTDTQYF.

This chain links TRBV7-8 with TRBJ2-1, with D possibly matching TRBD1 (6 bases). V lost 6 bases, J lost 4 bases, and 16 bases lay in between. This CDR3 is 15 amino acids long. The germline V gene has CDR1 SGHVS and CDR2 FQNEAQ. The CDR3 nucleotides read TGTGCCAGCAGTCCCGTGGGCCAGGGGTACAATGAGCAGTTCTTC. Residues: CASSPVGQGYNEQFF.

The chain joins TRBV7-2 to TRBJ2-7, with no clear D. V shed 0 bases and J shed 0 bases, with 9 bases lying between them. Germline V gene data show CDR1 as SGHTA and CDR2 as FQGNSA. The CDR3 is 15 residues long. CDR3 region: CASSLAMVSSYEQYF. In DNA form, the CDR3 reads TGTGCCAGCAGCTTAGCGATGGTTAGCTCCTACGAGCAGTACTTC.

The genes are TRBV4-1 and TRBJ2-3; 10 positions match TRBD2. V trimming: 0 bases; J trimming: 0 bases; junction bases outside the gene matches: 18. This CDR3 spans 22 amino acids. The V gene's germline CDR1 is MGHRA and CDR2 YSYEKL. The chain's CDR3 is CASSQDGGAGGPARASTDTQYF. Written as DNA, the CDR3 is TGCGCCAGCAGCCAAGACGGAGGAGCGGGAGGGCCGGCCCGAGCTAGCACAGATACGCAGTATTTT.

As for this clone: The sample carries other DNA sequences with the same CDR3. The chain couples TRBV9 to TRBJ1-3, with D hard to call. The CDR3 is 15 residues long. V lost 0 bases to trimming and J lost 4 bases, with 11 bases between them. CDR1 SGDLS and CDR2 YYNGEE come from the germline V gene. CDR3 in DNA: TGTGCCAGCAGCGTAGAAGGCTCGAGGGGAAACACCATATATTTT. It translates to CASSVEGSRGNTIYF.

CDR3 amino acids: CASNSAGGSYEQYF. CDR3 nucleotide sequence: TGTGCCAGCAATTCAGCGGGAGGCTCCTACGAGCAGTACTTC. The rearrangement links TRBV9 to TRBJ2-7; 9 bases match TRBD2. Germline values: CDR1 SGDLS, CDR2 YYNGEE. Trimming cost V 6 bases and J 0 bases; bases outside gene matches: 4. The CDR3 runs 14 residues.

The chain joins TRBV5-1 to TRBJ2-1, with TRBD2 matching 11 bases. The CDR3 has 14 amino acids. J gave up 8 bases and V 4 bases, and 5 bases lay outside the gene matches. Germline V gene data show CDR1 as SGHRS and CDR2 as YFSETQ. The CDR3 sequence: CASSPLSGRDEQFF. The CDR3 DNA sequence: TGCGCCAGCAGCCCCCTTAGCGGGAGGGATGAGCAGTTCTTC.

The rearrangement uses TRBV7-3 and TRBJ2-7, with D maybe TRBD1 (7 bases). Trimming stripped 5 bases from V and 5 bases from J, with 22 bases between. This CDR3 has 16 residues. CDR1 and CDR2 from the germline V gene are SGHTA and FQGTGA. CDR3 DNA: TGTGCCAGCAGCCCACGCGCCGGACAGGAGGGCGACGAGCAGTACTTC. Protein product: CASSPRAGQEGDEQYF.

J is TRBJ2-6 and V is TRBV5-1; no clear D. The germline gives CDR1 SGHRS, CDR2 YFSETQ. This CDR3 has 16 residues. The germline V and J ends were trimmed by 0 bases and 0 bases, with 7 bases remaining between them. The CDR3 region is CASSLGVASGANVLTF. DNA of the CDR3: TGCGCCAGCAGCTTGGGAGTGGCCTCTGGGGCCAACGTCCTGACTTTC. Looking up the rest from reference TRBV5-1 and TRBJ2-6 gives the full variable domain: KAGVTQTPRYLIKTRGQQVTLSCSPISGHRSVSWYQQTPGQGLQFLFEYFSETQRNKGNFPGRFSGRQFSNSRSEMNVSTLELGDSALYLCASSLGVASGANVLTFGAGSRLTVL.

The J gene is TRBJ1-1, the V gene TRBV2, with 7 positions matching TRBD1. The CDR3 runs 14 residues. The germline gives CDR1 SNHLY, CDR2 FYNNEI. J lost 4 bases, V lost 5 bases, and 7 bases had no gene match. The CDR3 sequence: CASSSQGVGTEAFF. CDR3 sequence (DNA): TGTGCCAGCAGTAGCCAGGGGGTTGGCACTGAAGCTTTCTTT.

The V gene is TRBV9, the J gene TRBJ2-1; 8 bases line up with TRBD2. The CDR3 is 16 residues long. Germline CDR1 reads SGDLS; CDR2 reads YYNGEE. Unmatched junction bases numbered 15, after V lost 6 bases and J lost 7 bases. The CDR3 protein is CASTRARAGGGNEQFF. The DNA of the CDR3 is TGTGCCAGCACCCGGGCTAGGGCGGGAGGAGGAAATGAGCAGTTCTTC. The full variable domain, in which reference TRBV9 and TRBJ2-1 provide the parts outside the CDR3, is DSGVTQTPKHLITATGQRVTLRCSPRSGDLSVYWYQQSLDQGLQFLIQYYNGEERAKGNILERFSAQQFPDLHSELNLSSLELGDSALYFCASTRARAGGGNEQFFGPGTRLTVL.

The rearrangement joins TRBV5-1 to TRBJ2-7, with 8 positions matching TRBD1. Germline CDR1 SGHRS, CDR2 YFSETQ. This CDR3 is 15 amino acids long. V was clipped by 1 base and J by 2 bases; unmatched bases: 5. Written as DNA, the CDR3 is TGCGCCAGCAGCTTGCAAGGACAGGGACCCTACGAGCAGTACTTC. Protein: CASSLQGQGPYEQYF.

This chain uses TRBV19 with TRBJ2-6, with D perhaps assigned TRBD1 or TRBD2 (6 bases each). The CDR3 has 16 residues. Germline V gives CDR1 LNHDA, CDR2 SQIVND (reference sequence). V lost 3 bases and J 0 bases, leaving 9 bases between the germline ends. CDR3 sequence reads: CASSMKGGSGANVLTF. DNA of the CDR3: TGTGCCAGTAGTATGAAGGGGGGCTCTGGGGCCAACGTCCTGACTTTC.

CDR3 DNA sequence: TGTGCCAGCAGCTTGCTGACAATTGCGATCTACGAGCAGTACTTC. Encoded protein: CASSLLTIAIYEQYF. The rearrangement links TRBV7-9 to TRBJ2-7; no clear D gene. The CDR3 loop spans 15 amino acids. Germline loops: CDR1 SEHNR, CDR2 FQNEAQ (reference sequence). The V end lost 3 bases, the J end lost 3 bases, and 15 bases lay between the germline ends.

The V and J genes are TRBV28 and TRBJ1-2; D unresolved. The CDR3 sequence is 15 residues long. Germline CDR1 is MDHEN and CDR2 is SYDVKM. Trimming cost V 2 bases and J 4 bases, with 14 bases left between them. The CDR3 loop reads CASSLSKAGTYGYTF. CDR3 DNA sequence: TGTGCCAGCAGTTTAAGTAAGGCAGGCACCTATGGCTACACCTTC.

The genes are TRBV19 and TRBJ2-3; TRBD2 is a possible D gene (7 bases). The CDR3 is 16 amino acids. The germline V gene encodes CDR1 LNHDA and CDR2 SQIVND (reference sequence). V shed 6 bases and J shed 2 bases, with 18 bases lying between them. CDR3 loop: CASSRPGGGFTDTQYF. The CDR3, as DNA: TGTGCCAGTAGCCGGCCAGGCGGGGGCTTCACAGATACGCAGTATTTT.

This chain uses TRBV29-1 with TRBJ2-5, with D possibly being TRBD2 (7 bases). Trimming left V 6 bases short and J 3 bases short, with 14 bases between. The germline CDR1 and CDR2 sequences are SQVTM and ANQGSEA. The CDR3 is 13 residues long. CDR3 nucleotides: TGCAGCGTGGGGGGGCCAGGGAAAGAGACCCAGTACTTC. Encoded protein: CSVGGPGKETQYF.

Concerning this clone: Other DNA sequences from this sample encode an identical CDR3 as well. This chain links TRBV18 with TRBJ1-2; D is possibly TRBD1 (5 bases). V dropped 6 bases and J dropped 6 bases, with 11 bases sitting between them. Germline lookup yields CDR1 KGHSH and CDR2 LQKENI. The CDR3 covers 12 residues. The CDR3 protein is CASSPLGDGYTF. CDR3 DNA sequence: TGTGCCAGCTCGCCTTTAGGGGATGGCTACACCTTC.

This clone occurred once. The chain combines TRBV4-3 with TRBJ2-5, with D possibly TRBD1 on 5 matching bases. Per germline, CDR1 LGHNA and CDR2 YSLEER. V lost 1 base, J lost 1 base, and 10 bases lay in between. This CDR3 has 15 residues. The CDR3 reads CASSQATVTQETQYF. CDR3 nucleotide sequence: TGCGCCAGCAGCCAAGCGACAGTGACCCAAGAGACCCAGTACTTC.

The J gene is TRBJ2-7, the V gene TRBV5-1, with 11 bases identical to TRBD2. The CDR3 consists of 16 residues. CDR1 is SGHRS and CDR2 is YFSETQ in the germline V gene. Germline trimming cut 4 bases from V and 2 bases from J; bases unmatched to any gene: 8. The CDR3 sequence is CASSRTSGSSTYEQYF. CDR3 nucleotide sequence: TGCGCCAGCAGCAGGACTAGCGGGTCCTCGACCTACGAGCAGTACTTC.

The CDR3 here is CASSWGPGGGYTF. The DNA for the CDR3 is TGTGCCAGCAGCTGGGGCCCGGGTGGTGGCTACACCTTC. This rearrangement joins TRBV28 to TRBJ1-2; possibly TRBD1 for D (5 bases). The CDR3 extends over 13 amino acids. V was clipped by 6 bases and J by 7 bases, with 15 bases between them. Looked up from germline, CDR1 is MDHEN and CDR2 is SYDVKM.

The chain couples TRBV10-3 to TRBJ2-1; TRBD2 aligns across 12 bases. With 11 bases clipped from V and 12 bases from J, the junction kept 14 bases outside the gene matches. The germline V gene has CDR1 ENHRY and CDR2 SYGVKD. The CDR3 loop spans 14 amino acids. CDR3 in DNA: TGTGCCTCCACTGGGACTAGCGGGCCGGGGGGGCAGTTCTTC. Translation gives CASTGTSGPGGQFF.

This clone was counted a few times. The CDR3 spells CASSPPGGSPQPQHF. The DNA of the CDR3 is TGTGCCAGCTCACCACCGGGGGGGAGTCCACAGCCCCAGCATTTT. The chain joins TRBV18 to TRBJ1-5, with D perhaps TRBD1 (5 bases). This CDR3 contains 15 residues. Deletions cut 0 bases from V and 7 bases from J, with 13 bases between. Germline CDR1 and CDR2: KGHSH and LQKENI.

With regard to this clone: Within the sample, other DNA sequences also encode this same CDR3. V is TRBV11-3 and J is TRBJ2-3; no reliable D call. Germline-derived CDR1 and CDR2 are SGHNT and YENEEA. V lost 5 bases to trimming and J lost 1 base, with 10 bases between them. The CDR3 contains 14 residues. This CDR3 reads CASSPSRGTDTQYF. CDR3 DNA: TGTGCCAGCAGCCCGTCTAGGGGCACAGATACGCAGTATTTT.

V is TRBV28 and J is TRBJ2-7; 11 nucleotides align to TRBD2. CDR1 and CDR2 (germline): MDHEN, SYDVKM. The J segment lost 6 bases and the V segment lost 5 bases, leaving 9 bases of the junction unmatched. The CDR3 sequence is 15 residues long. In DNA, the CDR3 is TGTGCCAGCAGTCCATTAGCGGGAGGGCCTCTCGAGCAGTACTTC. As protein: CASSPLAGGPLEQYF.

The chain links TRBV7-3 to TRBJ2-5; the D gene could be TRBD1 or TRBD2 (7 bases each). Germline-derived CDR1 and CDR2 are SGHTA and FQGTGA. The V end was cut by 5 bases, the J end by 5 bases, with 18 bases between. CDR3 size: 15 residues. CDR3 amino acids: CASSPGEGAQETQYF. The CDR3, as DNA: TGTGCCAGCAGCCCCGGGGAGGGGGCCCAGGAGACCCAGTACTTC. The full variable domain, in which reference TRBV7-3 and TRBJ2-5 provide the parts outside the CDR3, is GAGVSQTPSNKVTEKGKYVELRCDPISGHTALYWYRQSLGQGPEFLIYFQGTGAADDSGLPNDRFFAVRPEGSVSTLKIQRTERGDSAVYLCASSPGEGAQETQYFGPGTRLLVL.

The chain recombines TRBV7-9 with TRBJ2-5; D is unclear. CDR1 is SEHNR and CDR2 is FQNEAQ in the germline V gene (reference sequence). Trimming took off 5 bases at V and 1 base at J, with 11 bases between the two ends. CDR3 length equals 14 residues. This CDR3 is CASSPARLQETQYF. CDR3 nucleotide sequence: TGTGCCAGCAGCCCGGCGAGGCTCCAAGAGACCCAGTACTTC.